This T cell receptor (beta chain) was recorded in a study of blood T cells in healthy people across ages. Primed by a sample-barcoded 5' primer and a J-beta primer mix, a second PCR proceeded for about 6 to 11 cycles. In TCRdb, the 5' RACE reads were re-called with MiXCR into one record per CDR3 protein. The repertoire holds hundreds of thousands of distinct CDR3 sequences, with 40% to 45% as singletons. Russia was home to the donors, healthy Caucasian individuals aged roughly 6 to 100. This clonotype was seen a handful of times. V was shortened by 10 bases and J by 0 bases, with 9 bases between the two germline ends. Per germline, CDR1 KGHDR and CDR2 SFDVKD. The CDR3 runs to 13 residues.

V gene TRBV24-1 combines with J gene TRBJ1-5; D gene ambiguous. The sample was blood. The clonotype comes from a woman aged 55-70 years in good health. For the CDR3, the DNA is TGTGCCACAGGAACTTATAGCAATCAGCCCCAGCATTTT. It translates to CATGTYSNQPQHF.